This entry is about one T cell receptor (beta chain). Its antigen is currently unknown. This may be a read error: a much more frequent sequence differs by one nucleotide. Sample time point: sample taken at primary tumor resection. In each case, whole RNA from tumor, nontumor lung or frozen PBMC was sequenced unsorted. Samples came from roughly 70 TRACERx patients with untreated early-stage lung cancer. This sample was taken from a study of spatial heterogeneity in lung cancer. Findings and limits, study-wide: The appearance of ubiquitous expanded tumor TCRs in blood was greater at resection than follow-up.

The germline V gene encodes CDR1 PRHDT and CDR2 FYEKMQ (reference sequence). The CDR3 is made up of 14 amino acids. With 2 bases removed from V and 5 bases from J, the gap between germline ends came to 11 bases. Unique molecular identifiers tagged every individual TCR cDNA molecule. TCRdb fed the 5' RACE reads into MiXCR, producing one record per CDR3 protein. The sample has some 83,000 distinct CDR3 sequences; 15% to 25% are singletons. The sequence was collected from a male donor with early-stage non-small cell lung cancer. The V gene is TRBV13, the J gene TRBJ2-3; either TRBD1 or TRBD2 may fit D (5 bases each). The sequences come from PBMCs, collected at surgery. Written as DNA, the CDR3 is TGTGCCAGCAGCTTATTGGGGGTTGTAGATACGCAGTATTTT. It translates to CASSLLGVVDTQYF. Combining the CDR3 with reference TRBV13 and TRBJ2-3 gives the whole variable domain AAGVIQSPRHLIKEKRETATLKCYPIPRHDTVYWYQQGPGQDPQFLISFYEKMQSDKGSIPDRFSAQQFSDYHSELNMSSLELGDSALYFCASSLLGVVDTQYFGPGTRLTVL.